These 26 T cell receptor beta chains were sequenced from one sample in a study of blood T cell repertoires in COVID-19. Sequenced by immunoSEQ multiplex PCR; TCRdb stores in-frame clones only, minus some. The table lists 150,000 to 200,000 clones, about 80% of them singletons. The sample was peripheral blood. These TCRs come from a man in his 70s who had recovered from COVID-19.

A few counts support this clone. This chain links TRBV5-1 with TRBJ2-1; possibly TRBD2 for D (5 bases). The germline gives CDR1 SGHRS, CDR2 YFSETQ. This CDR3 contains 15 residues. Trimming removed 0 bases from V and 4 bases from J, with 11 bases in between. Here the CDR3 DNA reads TGCGCCAGCAGCTTGGGGCTAGCCGATTACAATGAGCAGTTCTTC. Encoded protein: CASSLGLADYNEQFF.

CDR3 bases: TGCAGCGTCACGACAGGGGGACAGACTGAAGCTTTCTTT. It translates to CSVTTGGQTEAFF. The chain combines TRBV29-1 with TRBJ1-1; 9 bases are shared with TRBD1. Losses at the gene ends were 6 bases for V and 5 bases for J; bases not matched to a gene: 7. The CDR3 length is 13 residues. The germline CDR1 and CDR2 sequences are SQVTM and ANQGSEA.

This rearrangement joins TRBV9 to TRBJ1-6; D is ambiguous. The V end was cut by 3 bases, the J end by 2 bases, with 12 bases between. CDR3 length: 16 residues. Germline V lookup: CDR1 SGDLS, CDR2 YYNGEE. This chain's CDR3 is CASSAGWEPYNSPLHF. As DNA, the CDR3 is TGTGCCAGCAGCGCCGGGTGGGAGCCCTATAATTCACCCCTCCACTTT. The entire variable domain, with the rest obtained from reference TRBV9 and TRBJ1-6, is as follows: DSGVTQTPKHLITATGQRVTLRCSPRSGDLSVYWYQQSLDQGLQFLIQYYNGEERAKGNILERFSAQQFPDLHSELNLSSLELGDSALYFCASSAGWEPYNSPLHFGNGTRLTVT.

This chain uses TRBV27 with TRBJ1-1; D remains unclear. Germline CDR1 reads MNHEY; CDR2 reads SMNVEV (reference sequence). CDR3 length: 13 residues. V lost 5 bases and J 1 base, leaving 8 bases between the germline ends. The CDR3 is CASSNRQNTEAFF. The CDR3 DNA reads TGTGCCAGCAGTAACCGACAGAACACTGAAGCTTTCTTT.

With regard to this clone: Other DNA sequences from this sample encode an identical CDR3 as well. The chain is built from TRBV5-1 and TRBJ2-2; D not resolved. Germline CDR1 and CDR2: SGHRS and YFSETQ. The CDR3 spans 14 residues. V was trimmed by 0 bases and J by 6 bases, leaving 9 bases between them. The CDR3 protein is CASSLDTTPGELFF. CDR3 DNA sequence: TGCGCCAGCAGCTTGGACACAACGCCCGGGGAGCTGTTTTTT.

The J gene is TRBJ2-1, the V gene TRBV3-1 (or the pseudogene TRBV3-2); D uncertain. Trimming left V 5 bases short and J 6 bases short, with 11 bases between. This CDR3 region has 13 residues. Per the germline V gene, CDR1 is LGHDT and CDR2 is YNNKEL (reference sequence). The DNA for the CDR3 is TGTGCCAGCAGCAGAGACTCACGCAATGAGCAGTTCTTC. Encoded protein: CASSRDSRNEQFF.

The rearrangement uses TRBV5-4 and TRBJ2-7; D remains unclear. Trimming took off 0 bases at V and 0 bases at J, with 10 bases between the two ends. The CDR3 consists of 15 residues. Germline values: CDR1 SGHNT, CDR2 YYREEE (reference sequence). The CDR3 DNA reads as TGTGCCAGCAGCTTGGCAGGCGTGGGCTCCTACGAGCAGTACTTC. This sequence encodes CASSLAGVGSYEQYF.

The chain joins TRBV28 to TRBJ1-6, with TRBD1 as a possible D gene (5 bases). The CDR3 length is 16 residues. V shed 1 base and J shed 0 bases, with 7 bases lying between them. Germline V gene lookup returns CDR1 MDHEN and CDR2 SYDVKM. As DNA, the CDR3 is TGTGCCAGCAGTTTATACAGGAGCTCCTATAATTCACCCCTCCACTTT. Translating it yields CASSLYRSSYNSPLHF.

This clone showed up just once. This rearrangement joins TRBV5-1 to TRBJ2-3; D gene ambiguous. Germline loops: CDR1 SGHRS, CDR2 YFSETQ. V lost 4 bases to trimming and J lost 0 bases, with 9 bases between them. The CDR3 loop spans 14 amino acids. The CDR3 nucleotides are TGCGCCAGCAGCGCGGCAGCCAGCACAGATACGCAGTATTTT. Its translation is CASSAAASTDTQYF.

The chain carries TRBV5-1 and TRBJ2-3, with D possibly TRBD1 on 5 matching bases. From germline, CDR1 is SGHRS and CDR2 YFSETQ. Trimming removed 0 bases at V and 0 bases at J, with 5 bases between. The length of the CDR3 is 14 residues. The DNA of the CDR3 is TGCGCCAGCAGCTTGGGACAGAGCACAGATACGCAGTATTTT. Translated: CASSLGQSTDTQYF.

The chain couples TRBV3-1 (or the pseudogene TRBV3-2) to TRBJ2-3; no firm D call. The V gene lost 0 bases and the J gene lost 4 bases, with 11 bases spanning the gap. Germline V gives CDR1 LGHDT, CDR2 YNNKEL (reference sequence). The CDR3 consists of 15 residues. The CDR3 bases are TGTGCCAGCAGCCAAGATCCTATAACGGCAGATACGCAGTATTTT. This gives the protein CASSQDPITADTQYF.

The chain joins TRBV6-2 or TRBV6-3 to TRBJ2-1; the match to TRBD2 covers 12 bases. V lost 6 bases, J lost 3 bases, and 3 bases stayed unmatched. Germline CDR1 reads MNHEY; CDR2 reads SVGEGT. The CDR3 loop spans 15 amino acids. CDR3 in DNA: TGTGCCAGCAGCTCACTAGCGGGAGGCTACAATGAGCAGTTCTTC. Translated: CASSSLAGGYNEQFF.

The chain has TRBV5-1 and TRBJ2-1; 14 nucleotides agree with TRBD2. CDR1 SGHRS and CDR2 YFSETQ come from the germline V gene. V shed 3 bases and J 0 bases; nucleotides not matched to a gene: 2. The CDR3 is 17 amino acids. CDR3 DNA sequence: TGCGCCAGCAGCTCAGGGACTAGCGGGAGCTCCTACAATGAGCAGTTCTTC. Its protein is CASSSGTSGSSYNEQFF.

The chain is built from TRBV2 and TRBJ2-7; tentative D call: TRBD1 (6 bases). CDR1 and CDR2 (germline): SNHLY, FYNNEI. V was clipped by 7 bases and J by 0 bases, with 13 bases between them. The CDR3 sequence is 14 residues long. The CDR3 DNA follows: TGTGCCAGCACCCCCGACAGGAGCTCCTACGAGCAGTACTTC. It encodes CASTPDRSSYEQYF.

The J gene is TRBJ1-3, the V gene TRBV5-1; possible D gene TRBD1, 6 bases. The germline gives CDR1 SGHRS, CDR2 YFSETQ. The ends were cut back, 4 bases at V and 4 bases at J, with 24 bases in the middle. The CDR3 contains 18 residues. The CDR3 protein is CASSPGSPRGSYGNTIYF. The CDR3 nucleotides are TGCGCCAGCAGCCCCGGATCTCCCAGGGGATCGTACGGAAACACCATATATTTT.

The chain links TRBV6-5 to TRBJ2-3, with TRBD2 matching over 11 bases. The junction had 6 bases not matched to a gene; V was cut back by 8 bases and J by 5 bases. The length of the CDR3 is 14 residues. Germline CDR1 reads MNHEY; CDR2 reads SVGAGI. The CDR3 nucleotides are TGTGCCAGCCTGACTAGCGGGGTAGGAGATACGCAGTATTTT. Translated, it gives CASLTSGVGDTQYF.

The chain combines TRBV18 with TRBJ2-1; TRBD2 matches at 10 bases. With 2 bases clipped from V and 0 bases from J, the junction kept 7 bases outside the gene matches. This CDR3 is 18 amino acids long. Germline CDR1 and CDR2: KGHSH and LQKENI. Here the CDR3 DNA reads TGTGCCAGCTCACCAGGGCTAGCGGGGGTAAGCTCCTACAATGAGCAGTTCTTC. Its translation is CASSPGLAGVSSYNEQFF.

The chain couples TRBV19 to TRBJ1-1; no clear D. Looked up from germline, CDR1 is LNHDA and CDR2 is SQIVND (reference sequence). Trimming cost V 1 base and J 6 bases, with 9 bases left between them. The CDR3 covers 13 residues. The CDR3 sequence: CASSIALEAEAFF. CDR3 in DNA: TGTGCCAGTAGTATAGCCCTGGAGGCTGAAGCTTTCTTT.

The CDR3 nucleotides are TGTGCCAGCCCGCCAGCCGAGGGCATGAACACTGAAGCTTTCTTT. This translates into CASPPAEGMNTEAFF. The chain uses TRBV28 and TRBJ1-1; D call uncertain. The germline gives CDR1 MDHEN, CDR2 SYDVKM. Deletions cut 8 bases from V and 0 bases from J, with 16 bases between. CDR3 length: 15 residues.

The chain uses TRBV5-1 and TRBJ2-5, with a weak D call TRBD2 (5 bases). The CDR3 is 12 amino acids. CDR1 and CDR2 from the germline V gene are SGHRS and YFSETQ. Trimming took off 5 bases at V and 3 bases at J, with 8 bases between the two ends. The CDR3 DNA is TGCGCCAGCAGTCCCGGGAAAGAGACCCAGTACTTC. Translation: CASSPGKETQYF.

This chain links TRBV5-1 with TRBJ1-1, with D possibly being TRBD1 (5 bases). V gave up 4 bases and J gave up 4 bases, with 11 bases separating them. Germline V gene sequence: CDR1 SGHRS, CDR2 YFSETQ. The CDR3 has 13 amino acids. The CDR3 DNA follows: TGCGCCAGCAGCCTGCGGGGGGTCACTGAAGCTTTCTTT. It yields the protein CASSLRGVTEAFF.

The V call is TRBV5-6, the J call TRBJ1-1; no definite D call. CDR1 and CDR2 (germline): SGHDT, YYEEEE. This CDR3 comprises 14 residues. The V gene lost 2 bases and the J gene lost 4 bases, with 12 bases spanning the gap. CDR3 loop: CASSFSLRGTEAFF. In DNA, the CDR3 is TGTGCCAGCAGCTTCTCGTTACGGGGCACTGAAGCTTTCTTT.

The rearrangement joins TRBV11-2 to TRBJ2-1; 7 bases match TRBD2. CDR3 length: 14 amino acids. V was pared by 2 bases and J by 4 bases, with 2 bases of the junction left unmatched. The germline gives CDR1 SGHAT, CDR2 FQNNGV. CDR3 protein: CASSLLAEYNEQFF. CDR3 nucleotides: TGTGCCAGCAGCTTACTAGCGGAGTACAATGAGCAGTTCTTC.

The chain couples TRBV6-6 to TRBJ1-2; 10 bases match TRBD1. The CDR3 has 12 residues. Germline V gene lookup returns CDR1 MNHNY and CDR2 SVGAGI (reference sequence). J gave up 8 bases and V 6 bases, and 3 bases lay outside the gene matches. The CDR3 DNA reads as TGTGCCAGCAGGGGGACAGGGGAAGGCTACACCTTC. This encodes CASRGTGEGYTF.

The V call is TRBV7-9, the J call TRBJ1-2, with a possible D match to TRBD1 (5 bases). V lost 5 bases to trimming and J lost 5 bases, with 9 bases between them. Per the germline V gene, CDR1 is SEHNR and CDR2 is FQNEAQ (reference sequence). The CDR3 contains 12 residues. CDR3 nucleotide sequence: TGTGCCAGCAGCCCCCGACAGTATGGCTACACCTTC. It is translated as CASSPRQYGYTF. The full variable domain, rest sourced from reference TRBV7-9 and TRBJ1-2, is DTGVSQNPRHKITKRGQNVTFRCDPISEHNRLYWYRQTLGQGPEFLTYFQNEAQLEKSRLLSDRFSAERPKGSFSTLEIQRTEQGDSAMYLCASSPRQYGYTFGSGTRLTVV.

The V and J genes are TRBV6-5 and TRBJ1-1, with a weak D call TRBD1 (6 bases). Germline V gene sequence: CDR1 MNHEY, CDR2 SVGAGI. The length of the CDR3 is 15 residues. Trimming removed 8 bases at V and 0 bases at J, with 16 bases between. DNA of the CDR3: TGTGCCAGCTCCCTGGGGGCCGGAATGAACACTGAAGCTTTCTTT. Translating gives CASSLGAGMNTEAFF.